These 11 T cell receptor beta chains were sequenced from one sample in a study of beta chain features in type 1 diabetes. Study-wide results and limits: People with Type 1 diabetes carried modestly yet significantly shorter TCRB CDR3s in all four CD4+ subsets.

What was sequenced were expressed TCRB transcripts, since all of the isolated RNA had been reverse transcribed. The data were produced by immunoSEQ multiplex PCR, yet TCRdb's version contains in-frame clones alone and is incomplete. The data contain over 650,000 clones, about 14% of them seen just once; the ten biggest clones take up approximately 0.039%. Their antigen targets remain unknown. The sequenced sample consisted of naive CD4+ T cells from blood. Source of these receptors: a man between 18 and 29 years old with type 1 diabetes.

There are a few counts of this clone. The chain employs TRBV4-3 and TRBJ1-6; D is undetermined. V lost 3 bases and J 9 bases, leaving 15 bases between the germline ends. Germline lookup yields CDR1 LGHNA and CDR2 YSLEER. The CDR3 has 15 amino acids. The CDR3 coding sequence is TGCGCCAGCAGCCAGGCTACGGGTTCTCGTTCACCCCTCCACTTT. Amino acid sequence: CASSQATGSRSPLHF.

The chain links TRBV28 to TRBJ1-1; D gene unclear. CDR3 size: 14 residues. Trimming pared 4 bases from V and 5 bases from J, leaving 14 bases between. The germline V gene has CDR1 MDHEN and CDR2 SYDVKM. The CDR3 DNA follows: TGTGCCAGCAGTTATGGGGATCGATTGACTGAAGCTTTCTTT. Translating gives CASSYGDRLTEAFF.

CDR3 sequence reads: CASSVRAGELFF. The CDR3 nucleotides are TGTGCCAGCAGCGTAAGGGCCGGGGAGCTGTTTTTT. This chain uses TRBV9 with TRBJ2-2; unclear D gene. V dropped 1 base and J dropped 6 bases, with 4 bases sitting between them. Germline assignment: CDR1 SGDLS and CDR2 YYNGEE. This CDR3 is built from 12 residues.

This chain uses TRBV9 with TRBJ2-3, with D maybe TRBD2 (6 bases). CDR3 length: 15 residues. Germline loops: CDR1 SGDLS, CDR2 YYNGEE. Trimming took 0 bases from V and 6 from J, leaving 14 bases between them. This chain's CDR3 is CASSVEMEGSDTQYF. As DNA, the CDR3 is TGTGCCAGCAGCGTAGAAATGGAGGGGAGCGATACGCAGTATTTT.

This chain links TRBV18 with TRBJ1-4; D call uncertain. Trimming took off 8 bases at V and 5 bases at J, with 12 bases between the two ends. CDR1 and CDR2 from the germline V gene are KGHSH and LQKENI. The CDR3 length is 13 residues. Written as DNA, the CDR3 is TGTGCCAGCCGCCCCTTGGAGAATGAAAAACTGTTTTTT. Protein: CASRPLENEKLFF.

Only a few counts were recorded for this clone. This CDR3 is also generated by other DNA sequences in the sample. The chain is built from TRBV28 and TRBJ1-2, with 10 bases that match TRBD1. CDR1 is MDHEN, CDR2 SYDVKM, per germline. CDR3 length: 13 residues. Trimming cost V 6 bases and J 7 bases; bases outside gene matches: 5. CDR3 DNA sequence: TGTGCCAGCAGGAGACAGGGGGCAGGTGGCTACACCTTC. It yields the protein CASRRQGAGGYTF.

The sample holds a few counts of this clone. In nucleotides, the CDR3 is TGTGCCAGCAGCTTAAGTTTGGGAGCTAATCAGCCCCAGCATTTT. This gives the protein CASSLSLGANQPQHF. The chain joins TRBV13 to TRBJ1-5; the D is unclear. V was shortened by 2 bases and J by 4 bases, with 12 bases between the two germline ends. Germline V CDR1 and CDR2: PRHDT, FYEKMQ (reference sequence). The CDR3 contains 15 residues.

In this sample, this clone turned up a few times. V usage is TRBV7-2 and J usage is TRBJ2-2; no reliable D call. The V end was cut by 3 bases, the J end by 6 bases, with 11 bases between. The CDR3 totals 14 residues. Germline loops: CDR1 SGHTA, CDR2 FQGNSA. The chain's CDR3 is CASSLVAPAGELFF. As DNA, the CDR3 is TGTGCCAGCAGCTTGGTAGCCCCCGCCGGGGAGCTGTTTTTT.

This clone has just a few counts. The rearrangement uses TRBV9 and TRBJ1-2, with 7 bases aligning to TRBD1. CDR1 and CDR2 (germline): SGDLS, YYNGEE. The V gene end was trimmed by 0 bases and the J gene end by 6 bases; junction bases not matched to a gene: 5. This CDR3 spans 14 amino acids. Here the CDR3 DNA reads TGTGCCAGCAGCGTAGTTAAGGGGGCTGATGGCTACACCTTC. This gives the protein CASSVVKGADGYTF.

This chain's CDR3 is CASSTGTTNTGELFF. The CDR3 nucleotides read TGCGCCAGCAGCACTGGGACAACGAACACCGGGGAGCTGTTTTTT. This chain joins TRBV5-1 and TRBJ2-2; D may be TRBD1 (6 bases). V dropped 4 bases and J dropped 0 bases, with 10 bases sitting between them. Germline V CDR1 and CDR2: SGHRS, YFSETQ. The CDR3 extends over 15 amino acids.

This clone showed up just a few times. The chain uses TRBV7-3 and TRBJ2-1; tentatively, D is TRBD1 (5 bases). This CDR3 region has 15 residues. CDR1 and CDR2 (germline): SGHTA, FQGTGA. The V end was cut by 6 bases, the J end by 0 bases, with 12 bases between. CDR3 DNA sequence: TGTGCCAGCAGGAAGGACACGGGCTCCTACAATGAGCAGTTCTTC. Amino acids: CASRKDTGSYNEQFF.